Listed below are T cell receptor beta chains from one sample, sequenced in a study of blood T cell repertoires in COVID-19. Profiled with immunoSEQ multiplex PCR; TCRdb holds only in-frame clones, not every one. The profile shows about 130,000 clones, approximately 86% of them singletons. Source material: peripheral blood. The receptors derive from a woman in her sixties or seventies with COVID-19, enrolled during active disease. The CDR3 runs from the conserved cysteine through the conserved F or W. D genes are given only for firm matches. The size entry is marked missing in some rows and otherwise reads once, few, many or a size class.

length	size	J	V	D	DNA	CDR3
15	-	TRBJ1-6	TRBV5-6	TRBD1	TGTGCCAGCAGCTTGGGGACAGGAGCCGGATCACCCCTCCACTTT	CASSLGTGAGSPLHF
15	-	TRBJ1-6	TRBV15	-	TGTGCCACCAGCAGCGGGAGCTCCTATAATTCACCCCTCCACTTT	CATSSGSSYNSPLHF
15	-	TRBJ1-2	TRBV19	-	TGTGCCAGTAGTTTCTATGCGACAGTGGCCCGGGGCTACACCTTC	CASSFYATVARGYTF
11	-	TRBJ2-7	TRBV9	-	TGTGCCAGCAGCGTAGCGGGGGAGCAGTACTTC	CASSVAGEQYF
16	-	TRBJ2-3	TRBV28	TRBD2	TGTGCCAGCAGTTTAGGTGGGCTAGCGGGTAGGAATACGCAGTATTTT	CASSLGGLAGRNTQYF
12	once	TRBJ2-1	TRBV20-1	-	TGCAGTGCTAGTAGCAGGGGCAATGAGCAGTTCTTC	CSASSRGNEQFF
14	many	TRBJ1-6	TRBV28	TRBD1	TGTGCCAGCAGTTTAGGGGACAGCAATTCACCCCTCCACTTT	CASSLGDSNSPLHF
21	-	TRBJ2-5	TRBV6-2/TRBV6-3	TRBD2	TGTGCCAGCAGTTACCCCCGGGGGGGCAGGGTCCCCTTTCATGGCCGGGAGACCCAGTACTTC	CASSYPRGGRVPFHGRETQYF
14	-	TRBJ2-5	TRBV6-1	TRBD1	TGTGCCAGCAGTGAAAACAGGGGGCCGGAGACCCAGTACTTC	CASSENRGPETQYF
13	-	TRBJ2-7	TRBV28	-	TGTGCCAGCAGTTTAACTAGTTCTGGCGAGCAGTACTTC	CASSLTSSGEQYF
14	-	TRBJ2-1	TRBV13	TRBD1	TGTGCCAGCAGCTCCTCAGACAGGGTGAATGAGCAGTTCTTC	CASSSSDRVNEQFF
15	-	TRBJ1-1	TRBV4-1	TRBD1	TGCGCCAGCAGCCAAATGGCAGGGGGCAACACTGAAGCTTTCTTT	CASSQMAGGNTEAFF
14	few	TRBJ2-5	TRBV2	TRBD1	TGTGCCAGCAGAGAGACAGGGTACCAAGAGACCCAGTACTTC	CASRETGYQETQYF
18	-	TRBJ2-1	TRBV7-2	TRBD2	TGTGCCAGCAGCCCGGGACTAGCGGGGCTTATTTCCTACAATGAGCAGTTCTTC	CASSPGLAGLISYNEQFF
13	-	TRBJ1-2	TRBV6-5	TRBD1	TGTGCCAGCGAAGACAGGGTGAACTATGGCTACACCTTC	CASEDRVNYGYTF
12	-	TRBJ1-2	TRBV27	-	TGTGCCAGCAGTCCCTCGGGGTATGGCTACACCTTC	CASSPSGYGYTF
14	-	TRBJ2-5	TRBV7-3	TRBD1	TGTGCCAGCAGCTTCGGGACAGGGCGGGAGACCCAGTACTTC	CASSFGTGRETQYF
13	-	TRBJ1-1	TRBV6-5	-	TGTGCCGCCAAAAGGCGACAGGACACTGAAGCTTTCTTT	CAAKRRQDTEAFF
15	-	TRBJ2-7	TRBV7-8	TRBD2	TGTGCCAGCAGCGATCGGACTAGCGGGGGCTACGAGCAGTACTTC	CASSDRTSGGYEQYF
16	once	TRBJ1-4	TRBV6-1	-	TGTGCCAGCAGTGAAGTCCTCAGGGCGATTCGCGGGGAACTGTTTTTT	CASSEVLRAIRGELFF
13	few	TRBJ1-5	TRBV6-5	-	TGTGCCAGCAGTTACGGGCGAAATCAGCCCCAGCATTTT	CASSYGRNQPQHF
15	-	TRBJ2-2	TRBV6-1	TRBD2	TGTGCCAGCAGTGACAGCGGGACCCAAACCGGGGAGCTGTTTTTT	CASSDSGTQTGELFF
12	-	TRBJ1-5	TRBV5-6	-	TGTGCCAGCAGCCGAACAGGGAAGCCCCAGCATTTT	CASSRTGKPQHF
16	-	TRBJ2-2	TRBV7-3	-	TGTGCCAGCAGCTTAACGGGCGGGACGAACACCGGGGAGCTGTTTTTT	CASSLTGGTNTGELFF
14	-	TRBJ1-2	TRBV10-3	TRBD1	TGTGCCATCAGTGATCCGGGACAGGCCTATGGCTACACCTTC	CAISDPGQAYGYTF
13	-	TRBJ1-1	TRBV19	-	TGTGCCAGTAGTCGGGGGACGAACACTGAAGCTTTCTTT	CASSRGTNTEAFF
15	-	TRBJ2-7	TRBV5-1	TRBD1	TGCGCCAGCAGCTTGGACGGACAGGGGACCTACGAGCAGTACTTC	CASSLDGQGTYEQYF
14	-	TRBJ1-1	TRBV29-1	-	TGCAGCGTCCCCACCTCCGTCAGGGGCACTGAAGCTTTCTTT	CSVPTSVRGTEAFF
13	-	TRBJ2-7	TRBV5-6	TRBD1	TGTGCCAGCAGCTTACGAGTCCGGGACAGGAAGTACTTC	CASSLRVRDRKYF
17	-	TRBJ1-2	TRBV9	TRBD1	TGTGCCAGCAGCGTAGGGGCCAGGGGGAGGATCGACTATGGCTACACCTTC	CASSVGARGRIDYGYTF
15	-	TRBJ1-6	TRBV10-3	-	TGTGCCATCAGTGCGGGACACGGAAATAATTCACCCCTCCACTTT	CAISAGHGNNSPLHF
15	-	TRBJ2-5	TRBV7-9	TRBD1	TGTGCCAGCAGCTTTTCTGGGACAGGGAGAGAGACCCAGTACTTC	CASSFSGTGRETQYF
12	-	TRBJ1-2	TRBV5-4	TRBD1	TGTGCCAGCAGAACCGGGACAGAAGGCTACACCTTC	CASRTGTEGYTF
15	-	TRBJ1-4	TRBV5-1	TRBD1	TGCGCCAGCAGCCAACGACAGGGTGATGATGAAAAACTGTTTTTT	CASSQRQGDDEKLFF